This T cell receptor (beta chain) was sequenced during a study of OX40 agonist ivuxolimab in advanced cancers. Study findings and constraints: CD8+ T cells were the subset that, on average, had more expanded clones than CD4+.

Points on this clone: Its antigen is not identified.

Prior autoimmune disease or systemic immunosuppression barred patients. Clones were read by immunoSEQ multiplex PCR, and TCRdb kept only the in-frame ones, dropping some. Of over 55,000 clones in the sample, roughly 83% were seen once. Sequencing used CD4+ or CD8+ T cells sorted from blood, obtained in a trial of the OX40 agonist ivuxolimab. The receptor was derived from an adult with an advanced solid tumor such as melanoma, head and neck, liver or kidney cancer.

CDR3 protein: CASAIDRPDRGVFF. CDR3 bases: TGTGCCAGCGCTATAGACCGTCCCGATCGGGGGGTGTTTTTT. The chain couples TRBV6-1 to TRBJ1-4; the D gene is possibly TRBD1 (5 bases). This CDR3 has 14 amino acids. V lost 8 bases and J 15 bases, leaving 25 bases between the germline ends. Germline assignment: CDR1 MNHNS and CDR2 SASEGT.